This T cell receptor beta chain emerged from a study of blood T cell repertoires in COVID-19. At the level of the study: The study drew acute and convalescent COVID-19 samples from the United States, Italy and Spain. In each case, the material was cDNA or gDNA derived from T cells, B-cell-depleted T cells, or PBMCs.

The ends lost 1 base at V and 0 bases at J; junction bases unmatched: 9. CDR1 KGHSH and CDR2 LQKENI come from the germline V gene. The CDR3 has 18 residues. How the authors handled the data: Nucleated cell number was recorded as an estimate derived from reference gene primer amplification. The method was immunoSEQ multiplex PCR; TCRdb's version includes in-frame clones alone and lacks a portion of them. D and trimming come from the DNA, and the V and J calls and clone size come from that table. The table lists roughly 160,000 clones, 80% to 85% of them singletons. The V and J genes are TRBV18 and TRBJ2-1; TRBD2 agrees at 7 bases. The source material was peripheral blood. This clonotype was obtained from a man between 65 and 85 years old with active or convalescent COVID-19. The CDR3 loop reads CASSPQRPSGPSYNEQFF. The CDR3 region has the DNA TGTGCCAGCTCACCACAAAGGCCTAGCGGACCCTCCTACAATGAGCAGTTCTTC.